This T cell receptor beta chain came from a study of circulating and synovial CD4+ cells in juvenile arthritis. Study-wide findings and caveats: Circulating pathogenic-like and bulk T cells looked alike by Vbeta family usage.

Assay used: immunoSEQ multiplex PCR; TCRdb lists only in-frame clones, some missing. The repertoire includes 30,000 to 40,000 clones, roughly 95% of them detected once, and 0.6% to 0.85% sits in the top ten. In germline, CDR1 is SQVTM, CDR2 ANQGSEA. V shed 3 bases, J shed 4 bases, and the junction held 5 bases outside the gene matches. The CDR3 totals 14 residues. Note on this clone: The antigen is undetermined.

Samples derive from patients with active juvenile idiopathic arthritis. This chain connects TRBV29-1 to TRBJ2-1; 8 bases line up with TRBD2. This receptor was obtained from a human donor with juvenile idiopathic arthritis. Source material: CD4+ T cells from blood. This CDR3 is CSVEWQRGYNEQFF. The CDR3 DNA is TGCAGCGTTGAGTGGCAGCGGGGGTACAATGAGCAGTTCTTC.